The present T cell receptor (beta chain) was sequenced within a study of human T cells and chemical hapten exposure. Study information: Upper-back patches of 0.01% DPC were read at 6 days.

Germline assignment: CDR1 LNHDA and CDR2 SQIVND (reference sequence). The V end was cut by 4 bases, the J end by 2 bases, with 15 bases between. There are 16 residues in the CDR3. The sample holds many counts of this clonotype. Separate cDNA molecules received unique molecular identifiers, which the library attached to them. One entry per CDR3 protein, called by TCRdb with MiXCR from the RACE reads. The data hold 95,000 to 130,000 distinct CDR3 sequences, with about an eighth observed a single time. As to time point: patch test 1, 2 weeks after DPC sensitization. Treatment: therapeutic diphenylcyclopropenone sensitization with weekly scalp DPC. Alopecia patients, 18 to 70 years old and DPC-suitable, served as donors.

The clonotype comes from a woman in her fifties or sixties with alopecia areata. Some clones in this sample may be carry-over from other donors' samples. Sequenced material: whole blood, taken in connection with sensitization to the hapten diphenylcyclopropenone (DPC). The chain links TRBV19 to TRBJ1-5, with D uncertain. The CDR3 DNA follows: TGTGCCAGTAGTACTAATAACCCTTCGGGCAATCAGCCCCAGCATTTT. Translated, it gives CASSTNNPSGNQPQHF. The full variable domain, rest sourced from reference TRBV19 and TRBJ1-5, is DGGITQSPKYLFRKEGQNVTLSCEQNLNHDAMYWYRQDPGQGLRLIYYSQIVNDFQKGDIAEGYSVSREKKESFPLTVTSAQKNPTAFYLCASSTNNPSGNQPQHFGDGTRLSIL.